This note documents a single T cell receptor (beta chain) sequence. The germline V gene encodes CDR1 SGHVS and CDR2 FNYEAQ. CDR3 length: 18 residues. V was pared by 1 base and J by 0 bases, with 16 bases between. Produced via immunoSEQ multiplex PCR; TCRdb's table is partial and in-frame only. Found here are about 270,000 clones, 87% of them singletons; the top ten hold about 2.1%. This sample was taken from a study of blood T cell repertoires in COVID-19. Sequencing used peripheral blood. The chain carries TRBV7-6 and TRBJ2-4; D possibly corresponds to TRBD2 (7 bases). The receptor's source is a woman aged 50 to 60 with acute or convalescent COVID-19. The CDR3 DNA is TGTGCCAGCAGCTTAGTGGGGGGGCCGGGACTAGCCAAAAACATTCAGTACTTC. Translated: CASSLVGGPGLAKNIQYF.